This TCR beta chain emerged from a study of shared clonotypes between healthy human individuals. This CDR3 spans 16 amino acids. Trimming removed 1 base from V and 6 bases from J; junction bases left unmatched: 10. Germline loops: CDR1 SEHNR, CDR2 FQNEAQ (reference sequence). Generated by immunoSEQ multiplex PCR, the TCRdb table keeps only in-frame clones and is missing some. The sample includes roughly 450,000 clones, more than 65% of them seen just once. Sequenced input: PBMCs. The rearrangement uses TRBV7-9 and TRBJ2-7; 9 positions match TRBD2. The TCR was taken from a woman aged 35 to 49 in good health. Some clones in this sample may be carry-over from other donors' samples. The CDR3 nucleotides are TGTGCCAGCAGCTTAGGTCTAGCGGGATCCGTTGTCGAGCAGTACTTC. Its protein is CASSLGLAGSVVEQYF.